A selection of T cell receptor beta chains follows, all from one sample in a study of blood T cell repertoires in COVID-19. TCRdb's copy holds only in-frame clones and misses some; the assay was immunoSEQ multiplex PCR. The sample lists roughly 180,000 clones; approximately 89% were seen once. Sample: peripheral blood. The receptors were sampled from a woman aged 55-70 years with acute or convalescent COVID-19. The CDR3 runs from the conserved cysteine through the conserved F or W. The D gene is left open where the match is weak. Size is omitted from some rows. Given values are once, few, many or a class for expanded clones.

V	J	D	length	size	CDR3	DNA
TRBV23-1	TRBJ1-3	.	11	.	CASSLGNTIYF	TGCGCCAGCAGCCTAGGAAACACCATATATTTT
TRBV28	TRBJ1-1	TRBD1	14	.	CASSTRGQFSEAFF	TGTGCCAGCAGTACCAGGGGGCAATTTTCTGAAGCTTTCTTT
TRBV29-1	TRBJ1-2	TRBD1	14	once	CSVKSSTGDYGYTF	TGCAGCGTTAAATCCTCTACAGGGGACTATGGCTACACCTTC
TRBV6-5	TRBJ1-5	.	14	.	CASSYDTFNQPQHF	TGTGCCAGCAGTTATGACACTTTCAATCAGCCCCAGCATTTT
TRBV24-1	TRBJ2-1	TRBD1	15	.	CATSDPGQGTNEQFF	TGTGCCACCAGTGACCCGGGACAGGGGACCAATGAGCAGTTCTTC
TRBV5-1	TRBJ2-5	TRBD1	14	.	CASSVGTAQETQYF	TGCGCCAGCAGCGTAGGGACAGCCCAAGAGACCCAGTACTTC
TRBV27	TRBJ2-2	TRBD2	15	.	CASSLSSGATGELFF	TGTGCCAGCAGTTTGTCTAGCGGTGCCACCGGGGAGCTGTTTTTT
TRBV6-1	TRBJ1-4	.	15	.	CASSEAQRVRGKLFF	TGTGCCAGCAGTGAAGCGCAAAGGGTCCGGGGGAAACTGTTTTTT
TRBV5-4	TRBJ2-1	.	16	many	CASSLVLTREVNEQFF	TGTGCCAGCAGCTTGGTGCTGACTCGAGAAGTCAATGAGCAGTTCTTC
TRBV28	TRBJ2-7	TRBD1	13	.	CASRAGGRYEQYF	TGTGCCAGCAGGGCAGGGGGTCGATACGAGCAGTACTTC
TRBV7-9	TRBJ2-3	.	16	.	CASSLVARGSTDTQYF	TGTGCCAGCAGCTTAGTGGCGCGGGGAAGCACAGATACGCAGTATTTT
TRBV10-3	TRBJ1-2	.	13	.	CAISDPLQAGYTF	TGTGCCATCAGTGACCCCCTACAGGCGGGCTACACCTTC
TRBV6-5	TRBJ1-2	.	15	once	CASRAHTLPNYGYTF	TGTGCCAGCAGGGCCCACACCCTTCCAAACTATGGCTACACCTTC
TRBV7-9	TRBJ1-1	.	14	.	CASSLGHQNTEAFF	TGTGCCAGCAGCTTAGGACATCAGAACACTGAAGCTTTCTTT
TRBV7-9	TRBJ1-2	TRBD1	13	.	CASSPVITGEKSF	TGTGCCAGCAGCCCCGTGATTACAGGGGAGAAGTCCTTC
TRBV15	TRBJ1-3	.	14	.	CATSAGGDGNTIYF	TGTGCCACCAGCGCGGGAGGGGACGGAAACACCATATATTTT
TRBV10-3	TRBJ1-1	.	13	.	CAISVAVSTEAFF	TGTGCCATCAGTGTTGCGGTTTCCACTGAAGCTTTCTTT
TRBV11-2	TRBJ2-1	TRBD1	14	.	CASSSLGQDNEQFF	TGTGCCAGCAGCTCACTGGGACAGGACAATGAGCAGTTCTTC
TRBV6-5	TRBJ1-1	.	14	few	CASSYGDMNTEAFF	TGTGCCAGCAGTTACGGGGACATGAACACTGAAGCTTTCTTT
TRBV27	TRBJ1-5	.	17	.	CASSLGGRWDSNQPQHF	TGTGCCAGCAGTTTAGGAGGACGGTGGGATAGCAATCAGCCCCAGCATTTT
TRBV11-3	TRBJ1-2	TRBD1	16	.	CASSLAQTGAFYGYTF	TGTGCCAGCAGCTTAGCCCAGACAGGGGCCTTCTATGGCTACACCTTC
TRBV5-1	TRBJ2-5	.	15	.	CASSLAGGTSKTQYF	TGCGCCAGCAGCTTGGCCGGCGGTACTTCCAAGACCCAGTACTTC
TRBV7-2	TRBJ2-1	.	15	.	CASSFGVRGYNEQFF	TGTGCCAGCAGCTTCGGAGTGAGGGGGTACAATGAGCAGTTCTTC
TRBV5-8	TRBJ2-3	TRBD2	14	few	CASSLGLATDTQYF	TGTGCCAGCAGCCTTGGACTAGCCACAGATACGCAGTATTTT
TRBV27	TRBJ1-5	TRBD1	15	.	CASSSRQGSNQPQHF	TGTGCCAGCAGTTCGCGACAGGGTAGCAATCAGCCCCAGCATTTT
TRBV19	TRBJ2-1	TRBD2	16	.	CASSTLGLGGSGEQFF	TGTGCCAGTAGTACTCTGGGACTAGGGGGGTCAGGAGAGCAGTTCTTC
TRBV28	TRBJ1-1	.	12	once	CASGRLNTEAFF	TGTGCCAGCGGGCGATTGAACACTGAAGCTTTCTTT
TRBV24-1	TRBJ1-2	.	11	.	CATSDFYGYTF	TGTGCCACCAGTGATTTCTACGGCTACACCTTC
TRBV30	TRBJ2-6	.	13	.	CAWGRMGANVLTF	TGTGCCTGGGGGAGGATGGGGGCCAACGTCCTGACTTTC
TRBV7-6	TRBJ1-6	.	17	.	CASSLGQGPTYNSPLHF	TGTGCCAGCAGCTTAGGGCAGGGGCCCACCTATAATTCACCCCTCCACTTT